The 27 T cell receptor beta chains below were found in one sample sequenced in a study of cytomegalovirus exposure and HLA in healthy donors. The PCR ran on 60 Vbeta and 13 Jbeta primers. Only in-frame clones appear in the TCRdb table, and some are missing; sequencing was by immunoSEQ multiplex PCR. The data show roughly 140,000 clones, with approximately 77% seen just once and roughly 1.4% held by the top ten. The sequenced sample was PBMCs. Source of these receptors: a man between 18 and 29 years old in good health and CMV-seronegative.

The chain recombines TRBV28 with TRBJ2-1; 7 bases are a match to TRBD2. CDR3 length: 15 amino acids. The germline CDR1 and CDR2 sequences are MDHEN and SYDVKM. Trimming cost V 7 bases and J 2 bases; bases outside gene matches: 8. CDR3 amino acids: CASNPGGSAYNEQFF. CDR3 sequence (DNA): TGTGCCAGCAACCCGGGCGGGAGCGCCTACAATGAGCAGTTCTTC.

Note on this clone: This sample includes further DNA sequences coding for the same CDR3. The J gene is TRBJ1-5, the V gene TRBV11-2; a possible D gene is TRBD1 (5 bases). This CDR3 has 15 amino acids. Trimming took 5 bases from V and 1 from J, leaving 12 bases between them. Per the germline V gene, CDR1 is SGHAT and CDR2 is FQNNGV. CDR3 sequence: CASSPGTPSNQPQHF. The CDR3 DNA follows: TGTGCCAGCAGCCCCGGGACTCCCAGCAATCAGCCCCAGCATTTT.

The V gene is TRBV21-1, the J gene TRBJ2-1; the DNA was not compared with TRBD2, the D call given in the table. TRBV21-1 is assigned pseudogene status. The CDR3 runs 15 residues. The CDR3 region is CASTKIAGSYNEQFF. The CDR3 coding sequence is TGTGCCAGCACCAAAATAGCGGGGTCCTACAATGAGCAGTTCTTC.

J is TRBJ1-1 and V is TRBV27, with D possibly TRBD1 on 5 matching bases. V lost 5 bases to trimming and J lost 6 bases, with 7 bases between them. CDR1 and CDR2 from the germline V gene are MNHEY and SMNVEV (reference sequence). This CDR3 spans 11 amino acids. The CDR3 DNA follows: TGTGCCAGCAGTAGGGGCCCTGAAGCTTTCTTT. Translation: CASSRGPEAFF.

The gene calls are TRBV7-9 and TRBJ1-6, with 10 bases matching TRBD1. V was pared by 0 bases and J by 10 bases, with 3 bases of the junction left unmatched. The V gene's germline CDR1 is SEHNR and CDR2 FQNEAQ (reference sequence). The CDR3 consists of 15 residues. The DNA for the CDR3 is TGTGCCAGCAGCTTAGCGGGGACAGGGGCCTCACCCCTCCACTTT. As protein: CASSLAGTGASPLHF.

The CDR3 reads CASRGLAGATPNEQFF. DNA for the CDR3: TGTGCCAGTAGGGGCCTAGCGGGAGCAACCCCCAATGAGCAGTTCTTC. This chain joins TRBV19 and TRBJ2-1; TRBD2 matches at 10 bases. Germline-derived CDR1 and CDR2 are LNHDA and SQIVND (reference sequence). V shed 6 bases, J shed 6 bases, and the junction held 11 bases outside the gene matches. This CDR3 comprises 16 residues.

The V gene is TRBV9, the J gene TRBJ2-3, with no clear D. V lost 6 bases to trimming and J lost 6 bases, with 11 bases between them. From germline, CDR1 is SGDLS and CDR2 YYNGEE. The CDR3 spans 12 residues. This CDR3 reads CASTSTEDTQYF. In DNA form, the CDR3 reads TGTGCCAGCACCAGCACGGAGGATACGCAGTATTTT. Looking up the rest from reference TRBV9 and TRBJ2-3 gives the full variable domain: DSGVTQTPKHLITATGQRVTLRCSPRSGDLSVYWYQQSLDQGLQFLIQYYNGEERAKGNILERFSAQQFPDLHSELNLSSLELGDSALYFCASTSTEDTQYFGPGTRLTVL.

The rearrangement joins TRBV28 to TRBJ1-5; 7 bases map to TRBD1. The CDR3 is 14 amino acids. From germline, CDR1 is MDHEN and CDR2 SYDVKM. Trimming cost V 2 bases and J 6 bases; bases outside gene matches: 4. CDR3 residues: CASSLGQVSQPQHF. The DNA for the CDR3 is TGTGCCAGCAGTTTAGGACAGGTTAGTCAGCCCCAGCATTTT.

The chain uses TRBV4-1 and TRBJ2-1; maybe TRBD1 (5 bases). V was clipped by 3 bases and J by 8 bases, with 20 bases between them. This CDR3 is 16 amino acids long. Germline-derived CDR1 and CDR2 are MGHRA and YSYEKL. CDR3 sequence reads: CASSHRVDLDRDEQFF. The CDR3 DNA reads TGCGCCAGCAGCCACAGGGTTGACCTAGATCGAGATGAGCAGTTCTTC.

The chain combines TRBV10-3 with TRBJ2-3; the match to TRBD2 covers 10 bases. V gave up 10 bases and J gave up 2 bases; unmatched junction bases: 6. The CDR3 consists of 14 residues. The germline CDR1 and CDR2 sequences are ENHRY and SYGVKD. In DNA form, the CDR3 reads TGTGCCAGTATGACTAGCGGGTCCACAGATACGCAGTATTTT. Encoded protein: CASMTSGSTDTQYF.

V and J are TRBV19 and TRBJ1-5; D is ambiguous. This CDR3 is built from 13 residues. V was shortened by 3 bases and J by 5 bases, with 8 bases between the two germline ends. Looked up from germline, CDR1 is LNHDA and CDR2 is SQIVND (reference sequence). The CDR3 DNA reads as TGTGCCAGTAGTATGATGAGTGATCAGCCCCAGCATTTT. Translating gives CASSMMSDQPQHF. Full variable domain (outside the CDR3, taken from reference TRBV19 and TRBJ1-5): DGGITQSPKYLFRKEGQNVTLSCEQNLNHDAMYWYRQDPGQGLRLIYYSQIVNDFQKGDIAEGYSVSREKKESFPLTVTSAQKNPTAFYLCASSMMSDQPQHFGDGTRLSIL.

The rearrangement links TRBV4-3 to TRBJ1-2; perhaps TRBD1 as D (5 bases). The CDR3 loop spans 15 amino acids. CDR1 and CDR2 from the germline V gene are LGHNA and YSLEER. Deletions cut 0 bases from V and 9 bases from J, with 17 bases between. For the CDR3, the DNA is TGCGCCAGCAGCCAAGATCTAGGAGGGGAAGATAGCTACACCTTC. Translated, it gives CASSQDLGGEDSYTF.

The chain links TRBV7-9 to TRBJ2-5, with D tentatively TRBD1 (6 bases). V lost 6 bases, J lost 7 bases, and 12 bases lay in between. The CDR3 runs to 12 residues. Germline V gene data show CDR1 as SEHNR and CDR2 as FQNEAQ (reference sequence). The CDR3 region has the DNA TGTGCCAGCAGTTCAGGGGTTCGGACCCAGTACTTC. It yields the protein CASSSGVRTQYF.

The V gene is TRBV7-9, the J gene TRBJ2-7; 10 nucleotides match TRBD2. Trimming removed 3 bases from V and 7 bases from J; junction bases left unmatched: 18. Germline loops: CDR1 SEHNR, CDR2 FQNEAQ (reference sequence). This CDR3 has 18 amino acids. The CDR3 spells CASSLVGAGGGWLEEQYF. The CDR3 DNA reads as TGTGCCAGCAGCTTGGTGGGAGCGGGAGGGGGGTGGCTGGAAGAGCAGTACTTC.

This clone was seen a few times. The CDR3 loop reads CASSLLGGEQYF. CDR3 nucleotide sequence: TGTGCCAGCAGCTTACTTGGGGGGGAGCAGTACTTC. This chain links TRBV5-5 with TRBJ2-7; perhaps TRBD2 as D (6 bases). Germline V CDR1 and CDR2: SGHKS, YYEKEE (reference sequence). Trimming removed 2 bases from V and 7 bases from J, with 10 bases in between. The CDR3 contains 12 residues.

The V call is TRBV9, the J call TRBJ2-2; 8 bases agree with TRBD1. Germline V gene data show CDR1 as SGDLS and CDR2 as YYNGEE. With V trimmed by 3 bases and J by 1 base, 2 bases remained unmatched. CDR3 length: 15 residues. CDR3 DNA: TGTGCCAGCAGCGGCACAGGGGGGAACACCGGGGAGCTGTTTTTT. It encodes CASSGTGGNTGELFF.

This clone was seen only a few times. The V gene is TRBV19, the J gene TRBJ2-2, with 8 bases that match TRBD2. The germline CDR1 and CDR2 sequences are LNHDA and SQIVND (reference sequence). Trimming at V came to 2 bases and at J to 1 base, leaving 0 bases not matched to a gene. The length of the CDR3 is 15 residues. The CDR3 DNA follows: TGTGCCAGTAGTATAACTAGCGGGAACACCGGGGAGCTGTTTTTT. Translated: CASSITSGNTGELFF.

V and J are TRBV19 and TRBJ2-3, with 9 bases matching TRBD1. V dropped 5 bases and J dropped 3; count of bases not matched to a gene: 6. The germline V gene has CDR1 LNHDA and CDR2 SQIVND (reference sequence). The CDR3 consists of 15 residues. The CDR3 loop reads CASSVTGGATDTQYF. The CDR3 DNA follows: TGTGCCAGTAGTGTAACAGGGGGCGCGACAGATACGCAGTATTTT.

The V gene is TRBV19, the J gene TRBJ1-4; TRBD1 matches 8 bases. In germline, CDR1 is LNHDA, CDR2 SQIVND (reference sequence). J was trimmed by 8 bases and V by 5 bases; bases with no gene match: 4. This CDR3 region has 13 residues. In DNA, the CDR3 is TGTGCCAGTAGTTCGACAGGGGTGGAAAAACTGTTTTTT. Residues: CASSSTGVEKLFF.

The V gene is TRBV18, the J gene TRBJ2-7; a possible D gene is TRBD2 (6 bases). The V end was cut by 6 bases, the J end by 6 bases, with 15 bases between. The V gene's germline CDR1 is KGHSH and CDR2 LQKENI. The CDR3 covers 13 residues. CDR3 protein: CASSLGSSGEQYF. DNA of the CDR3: TGTGCCAGCTCGCTCGGGAGTTCAGGCGAGCAGTACTTC.

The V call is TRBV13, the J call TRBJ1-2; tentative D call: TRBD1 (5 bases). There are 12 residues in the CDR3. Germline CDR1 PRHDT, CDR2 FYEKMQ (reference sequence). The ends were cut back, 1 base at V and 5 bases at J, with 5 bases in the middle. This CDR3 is CASSLEGYGYTF. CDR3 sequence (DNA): TGTGCCAGCAGCTTAGAGGGGTATGGCTACACCTTC.

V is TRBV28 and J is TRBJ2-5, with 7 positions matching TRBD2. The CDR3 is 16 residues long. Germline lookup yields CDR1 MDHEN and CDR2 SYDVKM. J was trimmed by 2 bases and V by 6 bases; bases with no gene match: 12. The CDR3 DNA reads TGTGCCAGCAGCCTTAGGGGCCTAGCGGTTCAAGAGACCCAGTACTTC. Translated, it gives CASSLRGLAVQETQYF.

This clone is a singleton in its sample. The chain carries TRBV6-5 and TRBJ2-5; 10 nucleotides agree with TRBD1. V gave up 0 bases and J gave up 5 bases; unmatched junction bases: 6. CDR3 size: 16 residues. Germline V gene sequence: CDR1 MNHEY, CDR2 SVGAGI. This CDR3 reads CASSYSDRGLGETQYF. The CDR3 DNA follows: TGTGCCAGCAGTTACTCCGACAGGGGGCTGGGTGAGACCCAGTACTTC.

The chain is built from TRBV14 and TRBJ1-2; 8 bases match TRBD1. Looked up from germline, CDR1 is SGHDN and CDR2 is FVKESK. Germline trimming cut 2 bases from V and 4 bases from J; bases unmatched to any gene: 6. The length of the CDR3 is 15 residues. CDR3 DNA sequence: TGTGCCAGCAGCCAACAGGGGGCGCGAGGCTATGGCTACACCTTC. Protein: CASSQQGARGYGYTF.

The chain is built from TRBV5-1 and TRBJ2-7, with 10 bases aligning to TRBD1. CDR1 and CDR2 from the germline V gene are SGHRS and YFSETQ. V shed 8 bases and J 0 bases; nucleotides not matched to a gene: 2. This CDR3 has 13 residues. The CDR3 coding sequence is TGCGCCAGTGGGACAGGGGTCTCCTACGAGCAGTACTTC. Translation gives CASGTGVSYEQYF.

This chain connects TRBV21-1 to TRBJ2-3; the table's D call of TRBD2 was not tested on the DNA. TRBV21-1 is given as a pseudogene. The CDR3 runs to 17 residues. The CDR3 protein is CASSPQGTSGRAGTQYF. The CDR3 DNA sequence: TGTGCCAGCAGCCCCCAGGGGACTAGCGGGAGGGCCGGTACGCAGTATTTT.

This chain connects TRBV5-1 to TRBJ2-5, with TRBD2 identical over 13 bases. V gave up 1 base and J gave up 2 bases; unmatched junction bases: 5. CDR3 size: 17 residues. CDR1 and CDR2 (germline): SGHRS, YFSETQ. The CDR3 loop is CASSLPQLAGGQETQYF. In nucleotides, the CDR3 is TGCGCCAGCAGCTTGCCCCAACTAGCGGGAGGGCAAGAGACCCAGTACTTC.